The clone carrying this T cell receptor beta chain was counted a few times. These data belong to a study of human thymus T cells. Generated by immunoSEQ multiplex PCR, the TCRdb table keeps only in-frame clones and is missing some. The sample holds about 78,000 clones, around 96% seen once. Resections were taken during corrective heart surgery, and the thymus tissue came from these. The V gene lost 7 bases and the J gene lost 5 bases, with 3 bases spanning the gap. The length of the CDR3 is 10 residues. Per the germline V gene, CDR1 is SGHTA and CDR2 is FQGTGA. This sequence joins TRBV7-3 and TRBJ1-5; D ambiguous. Sequenced input: thymus tissue. The TCR sequence derives from a boy under two years old with a congenital heart defect but otherwise immunologically healthy. In DNA form, the CDR3 reads TGTGCCAGCATTTATCAGCCCCAGCATTTT. Translating it yields CASIYQPQHF.